The 21 T cell receptor beta chains given below trace back to one sample, sequenced in a study of T cell clonality in common variable immunodeficiency. Assay: immunoSEQ multiplex PCR; the TCRdb copy retains only in-frame clones and omits some. The repertoire consists of about 66,000 clones, none detected only once. Sequences were obtained from peripheral blood mononuclear cells. The receptors were gathered from a person between 18 and 70 years old in good health.

This clone was seen more than once but under ten times. The read terminates 3 residues before the CDR3 end, so the remaining end is supplied by the germline J gene. This chain uses TRBV4-2 with TRBJ2-7, with 10 bases fitting TRBD2. The V gene's germline CDR1 is LGHNA and CDR2 YNFKEQ. This CDR3 region has 16 residues. With V trimmed by 0 bases and J by 6 bases, 8 bases remained unmatched. CDR3 DNA (partial): TGTGCCAGCAGCCAAGATTTCACTAGCGGGACCTCCGAG. This codes for CASSQDFTSGTSE. The entire CDR3 sequence reads CASSQDFTSGTSEQYF.

This clone was found many times. The read ends 3 residues shy of where the CDR3 ends; the end is completed using the germline J gene. This chain links TRBV19 with TRBJ1-4; D remains ambiguous. This CDR3 spans 13 amino acids. The germline gives CDR1 LNHDA, CDR2 SQIVND (reference sequence). V dropped 5 bases and J dropped 5 bases, with 9 bases sitting between them. The chain's CDR3 is CASSLVRNEKLFF. CDR3 DNA (partial): TGTGCCAGTAGTCTTGTCAGAAATGAAAAA.

The DNA read from the CDR3 is TGTGCCAGCACAGACAGGCGACTCTATGGT. This gives the protein CASTDRRLYG. In full, the CDR3 reads CASTDRRLYGQYF. The rearrangement uses TRBV7-9 and TRBJ2-4; tentative D call: TRBD1 (6 bases). The read halts 3 residues ahead of the CDR3 end, with the missing end drawn from the germline J gene. This CDR3 contains 13 residues. Germline CDR1 is SEHNR and CDR2 is FQNEAQ (reference sequence).

This clone was seen at least ten times. Read coverage stops 3 residues before the CDR3 terminus; the germline J gene supplies the remainder. The V gene is TRBV19, the J gene TRBJ2-5, with D perhaps TRBD2 (6 bases). The length of the CDR3 is 15 residues. Trimming removed 0 bases from V and 5 bases from J, with 13 bases in between. CDR1 is LNHDA, CDR2 SQIVND, per germline (reference sequence). This chain's CDR3 is CASSIDRGIGETQYF. Incomplete CDR3 DNA: TGTGCCAGTAGTATAGACCGCGGGATAGGGGAGACC.

At least ten counts were recorded for this clone. The missing CDR3 end, 3 residues past where the read stops, is filled in from the germline J gene. The gene calls are TRBV7-9 and TRBJ1-2; unclear D gene. The CDR3 runs to 15 residues. The V end was cut by 1 base, the J end by 0 bases, with 9 bases between. Germline V gene sequence: CDR1 SEHNR, CDR2 FQNEAQ (reference sequence). The CDR3 is CASSLGAVTNYGYTF. CDR3 DNA (partial): TGTGCCAGCAGCTTAGGGGCAGTCACTAACTATGGC.

Many counts were recorded for this clone. The CDR3 end lies 3 residues beyond the end of the read and is filled in from the germline J gene. This chain uses TRBV28 with TRBJ2-3; maybe TRBD2 (6 bases). Germline V gene sequence: CDR1 MDHEN, CDR2 SYDVKM. The CDR3 has 19 amino acids. V shed 5 bases and J shed 4 bases, with 28 bases lying between them. The CDR3 bases that were read are TGTGCCAGCAGTCCACTCAACCACCGTCCGCGGGAAGTTCCAGATACG. Its translation is CASSPLNHRPREVPDT. The entire CDR3 is CASSPLNHRPREVPDTQYF.

This clone was detected ten times or more. CDR3 amino acids: CASSVRDRASPLHF. CDR3 DNA (partial): TGTGCCAGCAGTGTCCGGGACAGGGCTTCACCC. The V gene is TRBV2, the J gene TRBJ1-6; 9 bases line up with TRBD1. The CDR3 extends 3 residues past the end of the read, so its final part is completed from the germline J gene. Germline V gene sequence: CDR1 SNHLY, CDR2 FYNNEI. The CDR3 length is 14 residues. Trimming removed 4 bases from V and 9 bases from J; junction bases left unmatched: 4. Full variable domain (missing parts from reference TRBV2 and TRBJ1-6): EPEVTQTPSHQVTQMGQEVILRCVPISNHLYFYWYRQILGQKVEFLVSFYNNEISEKSEIFDDQFSVERPDGSNFTLKIRSTKLEDSAMYFCASSVRDRASPLHFGNGTRLTVT.

This clone was seen at least ten times. With the read ending 3 residues before the CDR3 end, the germline J gene is used to fill in that end. This chain joins TRBV5-6 and TRBJ1-6; D unresolved. Deletions cut 7 bases from V and 5 bases from J, with 10 bases between. This CDR3 contains 13 residues. CDR1 is SGHDT, CDR2 YYEEEE, per germline. This chain's CDR3 is CASRGTHNSPLHF. Partial CDR3 DNA: TGTGCCAGCCGGGGAACCCATAATTCACCC.

This clone was found many times. The CDR3 extends 3 residues past the end of the read, so its final part is completed from the germline J gene. The chain combines TRBV19 with TRBJ1-1; D gene uncertain. Germline CDR1 is LNHDA and CDR2 is SQIVND (reference sequence). The CDR3 contains 17 residues. Deletions cut 3 bases from V and 1 base from J, with 18 bases between. CDR3 residues: CASSIFIPPGSNTEAFF. The CDR3 DNA, read in part, is TGTGCCAGTAGTATTTTCATCCCGCCCGGGTCGAACACTGAA.

This clone was counted ten times or more. The missing CDR3 end, 3 residues past where the read stops, is filled in from the germline J gene. The chain has TRBV29-1 and TRBJ2-7, with 7 bases aligning to TRBD1. Per germline, CDR1 SQVTM and CDR2 ANQGSEA. The V and J ends lost 6 bases and 5 bases, in that order; junction bases with no gene match: 10. The length of the CDR3 is 13 residues. The CDR3 protein is CSVAEGGRDEQYF. CDR3 bases read: TGCAGCGTCGCGGAAGGGGGCAGGGACGAG.

This clone showed up many times. The CDR3 end is not reached by the read, which stops 3 residues before it; the germline J gene fills it in. The rearrangement joins TRBV5-6 to TRBJ1-4; no clear D gene. In germline, CDR1 is SGHDT, CDR2 YYEEEE. Trimming took 3 bases from V and 7 from J, leaving 4 bases between them. The CDR3 contains 11 residues. CDR3 DNA, as far as it was read: TGTGCCAGCAGCTCGGGTGAAAAA. Protein product: CASSSGEK. The full CDR3 is CASSSGEKLFF. The entire variable domain, with the rest obtained from reference TRBV5-6 and TRBJ1-4, is as follows: DAGVTQSPTHLIKTRGQQVTLRCSPKSGHDTVSWYQQALGQGPQFIFQYYEEEERQRGNFPDRFSGHQFPNYSSELNVNALLLGDSALYLCASSSGEKLFFGSGTQLSVL.

At least ten counts were recorded for this clone. The CDR3 end falls 3 residues outside the read, so it is completed with the germline J gene. This sequence joins TRBV30 and TRBJ1-5, with 9 nucleotides matching TRBD1. V trimming: 0 bases; J trimming: 5 bases; junction bases outside the gene matches: 5. Looked up from germline, CDR1 is GTSNPN and CDR2 is SVGIG (reference sequence). The CDR3 is made up of 15 amino acids. Partial CDR3 DNA: TGTGCCTGGAGTGTACGAACAGGGGGCCATCAGCCC. Translating gives CAWSVRTGGHQP. Given in full, the CDR3 is CAWSVRTGGHQPQHF.

This clone was counted only a few times. The read falls 3 residues short of the CDR3 end, and the missing part is taken from the germline J gene. The chain has TRBV29-1 and TRBJ2-7; 8 bases agree with TRBD1. This CDR3 contains 14 residues. Per germline, CDR1 SQVTM and CDR2 ANQGSEA. J lost 5 bases, V lost 6 bases, and 12 bases had no gene match. The CDR3 spells CSVNGYRGSDEQYF. CDR3 DNA, as far as it was read: TGCAGCGTCAATGGGTACAGGGGGTCCGACGAG.

This clone showed up many times. The CDR3 is cut off 3 residues early in the read; its end comes from the germline J gene. The chain carries TRBV9 and TRBJ1-4; D is undetermined. The CDR3 is made up of 15 amino acids. Between the trimmed V and J ends, which lost 0 bases and 0 bases, there was a span of 6 bases. The germline V gene encodes CDR1 SGDLS and CDR2 YYNGEE. CDR3 region: CASSVGDSTNEKLFF. CDR3 DNA (partial): TGTGCCAGCAGCGTAGGCGATTCAACTAATGAAAAA.

Ten or more counts support this clone. The read comes to an end 3 residues before the CDR3 does, leaving the germline J gene to fill in the end. The chain uses TRBV18 and TRBJ2-4; D possibly corresponds to TRBD2 (6 bases). V was cut by 0 bases and J by 1 base, with 16 bases left in between. The length of the CDR3 is 18 residues. Germline V gene data show CDR1 as KGHSH and CDR2 as LQKENI. Partial CDR3 DNA: TGTGCCAGCTCACCACCGTTAGGTCTAGCGTGGGCCAAAAACATT. This gives the protein CASSPPLGLAWAKNI. The full CDR3 protein reads CASSPPLGLAWAKNIQYF.

Judged by abundance, this clone is medium-sized. The read ends 3 residues shy of where the CDR3 ends; the end is completed using the germline J gene. The chain links TRBV15 to TRBJ1-4; TRBD1 is a possible D gene (5 bases). CDR1 LNHNV and CDR2 YYDKDF come from the germline V gene (reference sequence). V was trimmed by 8 bases and J by 8 bases, leaving 18 bases between them. This CDR3 comprises 14 residues. The CDR3 reads CATDEGLKVEKLFF. The sequenced part of the CDR3 DNA is TGTGCCACCGATGAGGGGCTCAAGGTCGAAAAA.

Ten or more counts support this clone. CDR3 bases read: TGTGCCAGCAGCTTACTAAGGGTCTCCATGAACACTGAA. It codes for CASSLLRVSMNTE. In full, the CDR3 is CASSLLRVSMNTEAFF. The chain joins TRBV7-3 to TRBJ1-1, with D unresolved. The CDR3 extends 3 residues past the end of the read, so its final part is completed from the germline J gene. The V gene's germline CDR1 is SGHTA and CDR2 FQGTGA. The ends were cut back, 2 bases at V and 0 bases at J, with 13 bases in the middle. The CDR3 has 16 residues. The variable domain in full, with the rest retrieved from reference TRBV7-3 and TRBJ1-1, is GAGVSQTPSNKVTEKGKYVELRCDPISGHTALYWYRQSLGQGPEFLIYFQGTGAADDSGLPNDRFFAVRPEGSVSTLKIQRTERGDSAVYLCASSLLRVSMNTEAFFGQGTRLTVV.

This CDR3 reads CASSPWTGGMAFF. CDR3 DNA, as far as it was read: TGTGCCAGCAGCCCTTGGACGGGGGGGATG. J is TRBJ1-1 and V is TRBV7-3; perhaps TRBD1 as D (5 bases). Read sequence stops 3 residues before the CDR3 end, and the germline J gene provides the missing end. Germline loops: CDR1 SGHTA, CDR2 FQGTGA. This CDR3 has 13 residues. Looking up the rest from reference TRBV7-3 and TRBJ1-1 gives the full variable domain: GAGVSQTPSNKVTEKGKYVELRCDPISGHTALYWYRQSLGQGPEFLIYFQGTGAADDSGLPNDRFFAVRPEGSVSTLKIQRTERGDSAVYLCASSPWTGGMAFFGQGTRLTVV.

The sample holds many counts of this clone. The read terminates 3 residues before the CDR3 end, so the remaining end is supplied by the germline J gene. The J gene is TRBJ1-4, the V gene TRBV6-1; 7 bases match TRBD1. The V segment lost 2 bases and the J segment 5 bases; nucleotides outside the gene matches: 5. The CDR3 runs to 15 residues. CDR1 and CDR2 from the germline V gene are MNHNS and SASEGT. The CDR3 sequence is CASSEIETGNEKLFF. Partial CDR3 DNA: TGTGCCAGCAGTGAAATAGAGACAGGGAATGAAAAA.

This clone was detected ten times or more. The read ends 3 residues shy of where the CDR3 ends; the end is completed using the germline J gene. The rearrangement links TRBV6-4 to TRBJ2-2; 8 bases align to TRBD1. The CDR3 sequence is 13 residues long. The germline CDR1 and CDR2 sequences are MRHNA and SNTAGT. With V trimmed by 6 bases and J by 7 bases, 4 bases remained unmatched. The DNA read from the CDR3 is TGTGCCAGCAGACAGGGGGAAATCGGGGAG. Translating it yields CASRQGEIGE. The complete CDR3 sequence is CASRQGEIGELFF.

This clone was found many times. The CDR3 end lies 3 residues beyond the end of the read and is filled in from the germline J gene. J is TRBJ2-2 and V is TRBV24-1, with D maybe TRBD1 (6 bases). The V gene lost 3 bases and the J gene lost 2 bases, with 15 bases spanning the gap. The CDR3 extends over 17 amino acids. Germline CDR1 KGHDR, CDR2 SFDVKD. The CDR3 is CATSDVSRTVNTGELFF. The part of the CDR3 DNA that was read is TGTGCCACCAGTGATGTGTCCCGGACAGTAAACACCGGGGAG.